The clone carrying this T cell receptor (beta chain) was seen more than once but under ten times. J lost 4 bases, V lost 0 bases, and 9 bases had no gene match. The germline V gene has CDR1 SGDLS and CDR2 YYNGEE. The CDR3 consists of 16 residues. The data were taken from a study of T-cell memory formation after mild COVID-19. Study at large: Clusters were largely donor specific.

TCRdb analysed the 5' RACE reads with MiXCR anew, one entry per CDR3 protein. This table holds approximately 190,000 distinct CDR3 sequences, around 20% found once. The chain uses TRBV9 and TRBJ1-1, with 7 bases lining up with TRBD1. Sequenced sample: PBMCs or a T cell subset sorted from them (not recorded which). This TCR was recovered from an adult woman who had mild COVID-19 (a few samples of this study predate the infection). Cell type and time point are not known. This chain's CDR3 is CASSVGEGAIGTEAFF. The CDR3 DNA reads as TGTGCCAGCAGCGTAGGGGAGGGGGCCATAGGCACTGAAGCTTTCTTT.